These 20 T cell receptor beta chains originate from one sample sequenced in a study of cytomegalovirus exposure and HLA in healthy donors. The PCR employed 60 Vbeta primers together with 13 Jbeta primers. Profiling relied on immunoSEQ multiplex PCR, and the TCRdb table lists in-frame clones only, not all of them. The sample lists approximately 210,000 clones, roughly 80% occurring once. Sequences were obtained from PBMCs. The receptors derive from a woman aged 30 to 39 in good health and CMV-seropositive.

The J gene is TRBJ1-6, the V gene TRBV28, with 7 bases lining up with TRBD1. CDR1 is MDHEN, CDR2 SYDVKM, per germline. The CDR3 consists of 15 residues. The V segment lost 6 bases and the J segment 11 bases; nucleotides outside the gene matches: 13. The chain's CDR3 is CASRGTVPSRAPLHF. CDR3 nucleotide sequence: TGTGCCAGCAGGGGGACAGTCCCTTCGAGGGCACCCCTCCACTTT.

This chain connects TRBV2 to TRBJ2-3; 9 nucleotides match TRBD2. Germline CDR1 reads SNHLY; CDR2 reads FYNNEI. This CDR3 comprises 16 residues. V gave up 2 bases and J gave up 2 bases; unmatched junction bases: 5. The DNA for the CDR3 is TGTGCCAGCAGTGAACCCCTAGCGGGGCTCACAGATACGCAGTATTTT. It yields the protein CASSEPLAGLTDTQYF.

The chain recombines TRBV19 with TRBJ2-1; TRBD2 matches at 7 bases. V was pared by 2 bases and J by 3 bases, with 7 bases of the junction left unmatched. The CDR3 is 16 residues long. Per germline, CDR1 LNHDA and CDR2 SQIVND (reference sequence). The CDR3 DNA reads as TGTGCCAGTAGTATATTTTACCCTAGCGGCTACAATGAGCAGTTCTTC. It yields the protein CASSIFYPSGYNEQFF.

The V call is TRBV6-5, the J call TRBJ1-3; no clear D. There are 14 residues in the CDR3. Trimming cost V 6 bases and J 0 bases, with 9 bases left between them. Germline CDR1 and CDR2: MNHEY and SVGAGI. The CDR3 spells CASSPRDSGNTIYF. As DNA, the CDR3 is TGTGCCAGCAGCCCCCGGGACTCTGGAAACACCATATATTTT.

The chain uses TRBV27 and TRBJ1-4, with 8 bases matching TRBD1. There are 15 residues in the CDR3. The germline CDR1 and CDR2 sequences are MNHEY and SMNVEV (reference sequence). Trimming cost V 8 bases and J 8 bases; bases outside gene matches: 13. CDR3 in amino acids: CASQPQGTGREKLFF. In DNA form, the CDR3 reads TGTGCCAGCCAACCACAGGGGACAGGACGGGAAAAACTGTTTTTT.

This rearrangement joins TRBV6-1 to TRBJ2-7; 10 bases are shared with TRBD2. The CDR3 has 15 residues. Germline CDR1 MNHNS, CDR2 SASEGT. V was clipped by 6 bases and J by 2 bases; unmatched bases: 7. CDR3 coding DNA: TGTGCCAGCAGGGCACTAGCGGGACTACCCTACGAGCAGTACTTC. It is translated as CASRALAGLPYEQYF.

The CDR3 bases are TGTGCCAGCAGCCCCCCGGGTTATACGAGCTCCTACGAGCAGTACTTC. Its translation is CASSPPGYTSSYEQYF. J is TRBJ2-7 and V is TRBV7-2; D uncertain. V shed 5 bases and J shed 0 bases, with 17 bases lying between them. CDR3 length: 16 amino acids. The germline V gene has CDR1 SGHTA and CDR2 FQGNSA. The whole variable domain, filled in from reference TRBV7-2 and TRBJ2-7, reads GAGVSQSPSNKVTEKGKDVELRCDPISGHTALYWYRQSLGQGLEFLIYFQGNSAPDKSGLPSDRFSAERTGGSVSTLTIQRTQQEDSAVYLCASSPPGYTSSYEQYFGPGTRLTVT.

The chain couples TRBV29-1 to TRBJ1-1, with 7 bases identical to TRBD1. This CDR3 has 13 amino acids. The germline gives CDR1 SQVTM, CDR2 ANQGSEA. Losses at the gene ends were 3 bases for V and 9 bases for J; bases not matched to a gene: 10. The CDR3 loop is CSVDPGQRRKAFF. Here the CDR3 DNA reads TGCAGCGTTGACCCGGGACAGCGGCGCAAAGCTTTCTTT.

To note about this clone: Other nucleotide sequences in the sample specify the same CDR3. The chain couples TRBV20-1 to TRBJ2-1; unclear D gene. V was trimmed by 5 bases and J by 4 bases, leaving 3 bases between them. CDR1 and CDR2 from the germline V gene are DFQATT and SNEGSKA (reference sequence). The CDR3 is 10 residues long. In DNA form, the CDR3 reads TGCAGTGCTCTATACAATGAGCAGTTCTTC. This sequence encodes CSALYNEQFF.

The chain recombines TRBV28 with TRBJ2-5, with D possibly matching TRBD2 (7 bases). In germline, CDR1 is MDHEN, CDR2 SYDVKM. CDR3 length equals 16 residues. V lost 3 bases and J lost 5, with 19 bases in between. The CDR3 region is CASSFLRGAALETQYF. The CDR3 DNA is TGTGCCAGCAGTTTCCTACGGGGGGCCGCCCTTGAGACCCAGTACTTC.

This sequence joins TRBV5-4 and TRBJ1-1; 7 positions match TRBD1. Germline V CDR1 and CDR2: SGHNT, YYREEE (reference sequence). The CDR3 extends over 14 amino acids. With 4 bases clipped from V and 1 base from J, the junction kept 4 bases outside the gene matches. CDR3 DNA sequence: TGTGCCAGCAGCCCGGGACAGTCGAACACTGAAGCTTTCTTT. Protein product: CASSPGQSNTEAFF.

This clone was seen once. The genes are TRBV5-4 and TRBJ1-1; 9 nucleotides agree with TRBD1. Losses at the gene ends were 4 bases for V and 3 bases for J; bases not matched to a gene: 4. The CDR3 sequence is 14 residues long. Germline lookup yields CDR1 SGHNT and CDR2 YYREEE (reference sequence). The CDR3 nucleotides are TGTGCCAGCAGCCTGGGACAGGGTTACACTGAAGCTTTCTTT. Translating it yields CASSLGQGYTEAFF.

The rearrangement links TRBV10-3 to TRBJ2-5; 8 bases align to TRBD1. Per the germline V gene, CDR1 is ENHRY and CDR2 is SYGVKD. The J segment lost 4 bases and the V segment lost 8 bases, leaving 6 bases of the junction unmatched. The CDR3 length is 13 residues. CDR3 residues: CAISDRESETQYF. CDR3 DNA sequence: TGTGCCATCTCGGACAGGGAATCAGAGACCCAGTACTTC.

This clone was detected only once. This chain joins TRBV15 and TRBJ2-3, with 7 bases matching TRBD2. The CDR3 has 14 residues. Germline V gene lookup returns CDR1 LNHNV and CDR2 YYDKDF (reference sequence). J was trimmed by 8 bases and V by 0 bases; bases with no gene match: 5. CDR3 amino acids: CATSRDLTGGTQYF. DNA for the CDR3: TGTGCCACCAGCAGAGATCTTACGGGGGGTACGCAGTATTTT.

The CDR3 DNA sequence: TGTGCCAGTGTTGGCGGTTCCATATACAATGAGCAGTTCTTC. Translating gives CASVGGSIYNEQFF. The gene calls are TRBV19 and TRBJ2-1; D unresolved. This CDR3 comprises 14 residues. The germline V and J ends were trimmed by 8 bases and 4 bases, with 15 bases remaining between them. Germline loops: CDR1 LNHDA, CDR2 SQIVND (reference sequence).

The gene calls are TRBV9 and TRBJ2-3, with 7 nucleotides matching TRBD2. V was pared by 0 bases and J by 2 bases, with 12 bases of the junction left unmatched. Germline CDR1 is SGDLS and CDR2 is YYNGEE. The CDR3 runs 18 residues. The CDR3 nucleotides read TGTGCCAGCAGCGTAGCGCGGGGGAGAGGCGGTCTCACAGATACGCAGTATTTT. This sequence encodes CASSVARGRGGLTDTQYF.

This clone was seen a single time. The chain links TRBV28 to TRBJ2-5; D perhaps matches TRBD1 (6 bases). V was clipped by 2 bases and J by 3 bases, with 16 bases between them. Germline-derived CDR1 and CDR2 are MDHEN and SYDVKM. The CDR3 has 16 amino acids. CDR3 in amino acids: CASSLGLGTLEETQYF. CDR3 DNA sequence: TGTGCCAGCAGTTTAGGGTTGGGGACACTGGAAGAGACCCAGTACTTC.

The chain is built from TRBV19 and TRBJ1-2; tentative D call: TRBD1 (5 bases). The CDR3 sequence is 13 residues long. V was cut by 7 bases and J by 5 bases, with 14 bases left in between. Germline CDR1 is LNHDA and CDR2 is SQIVND (reference sequence). The CDR3 protein is CASKMGQHYGYTF. The CDR3 DNA reads TGTGCCAGTAAAATGGGGCAGCATTATGGCTACACCTTC.

The chain links TRBV7-9 to TRBJ2-3, with 11 positions matching TRBD1. CDR1 SEHNR and CDR2 FQNEAQ come from the germline V gene (reference sequence). J lost 6 bases, V lost 2 bases, and 4 bases had no gene match. The CDR3 contains 15 residues. The CDR3 is CASSLSGTGGDTQYF. The CDR3 DNA is TGTGCCAGCAGCTTATCCGGGACAGGGGGGGATACGCAGTATTTT.

This sequence joins TRBV30 and TRBJ1-2; D not resolved. The CDR3 is 14 amino acids. Trimming took off 7 bases at V and 8 bases at J, with 23 bases between the two ends. CDR1 GTSNPN and CDR2 SVGIG come from the germline V gene (reference sequence). The CDR3 here is CASLPSGRVTGYTF. CDR3 in DNA: TGTGCCTCCTTACCCTCGGGGAGGGTAACGGGCTACACCTTC.